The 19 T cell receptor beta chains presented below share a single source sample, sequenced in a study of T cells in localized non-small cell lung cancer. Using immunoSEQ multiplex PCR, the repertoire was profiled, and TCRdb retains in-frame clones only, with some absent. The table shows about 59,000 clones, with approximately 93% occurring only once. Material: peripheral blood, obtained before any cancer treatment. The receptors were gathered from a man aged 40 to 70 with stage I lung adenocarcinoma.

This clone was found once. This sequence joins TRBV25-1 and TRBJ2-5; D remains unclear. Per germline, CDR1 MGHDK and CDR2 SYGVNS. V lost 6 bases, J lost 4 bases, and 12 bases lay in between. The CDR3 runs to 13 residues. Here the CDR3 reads CASRSPGRETQYF. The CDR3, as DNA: TGTGCCAGCAGATCCCCGGGTCGAGAGACCCAGTACTTC.

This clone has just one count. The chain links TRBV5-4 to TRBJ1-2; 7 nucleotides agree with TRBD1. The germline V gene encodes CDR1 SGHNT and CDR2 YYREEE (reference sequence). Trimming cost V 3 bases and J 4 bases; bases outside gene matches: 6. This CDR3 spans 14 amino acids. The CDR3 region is CASSYPGQVYGYTF. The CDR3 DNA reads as TGTGCCAGCAGCTATCCCGGACAGGTCTATGGCTACACCTTC.

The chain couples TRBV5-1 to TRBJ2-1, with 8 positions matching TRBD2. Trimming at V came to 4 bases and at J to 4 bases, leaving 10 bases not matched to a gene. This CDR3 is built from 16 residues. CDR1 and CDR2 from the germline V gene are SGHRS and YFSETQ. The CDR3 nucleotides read TGCGCCAGCAGCCTACCTATCAGCGGGAGTTACAATGAGCAGTTCTTC. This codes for CASSLPISGSYNEQFF. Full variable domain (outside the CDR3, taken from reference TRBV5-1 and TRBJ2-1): KAGVTQTPRYLIKTRGQQVTLSCSPISGHRSVSWYQQTPGQGLQFLFEYFSETQRNKGNFPGRFSGRQFSNSRSEMNVSTLELGDSALYLCASSLPISGSYNEQFFGPGTRLTVL.

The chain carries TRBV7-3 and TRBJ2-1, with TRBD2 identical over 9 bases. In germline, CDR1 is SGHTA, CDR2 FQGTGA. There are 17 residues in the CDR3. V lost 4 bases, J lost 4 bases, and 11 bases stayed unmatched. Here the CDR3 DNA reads TGTGCCAGCAGCTCTCCTTCTAGCGGGATAGGGTACAATGAGCAGTTCTTC. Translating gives CASSSPSSGIGYNEQFF. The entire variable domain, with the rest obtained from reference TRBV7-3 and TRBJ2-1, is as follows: GAGVSQTPSNKVTEKGKYVELRCDPISGHTALYWYRQSLGQGPEFLIYFQGTGAADDSGLPNDRFFAVRPEGSVSTLKIQRTERGDSAVYLCASSSPSSGIGYNEQFFGPGTRLTVL.

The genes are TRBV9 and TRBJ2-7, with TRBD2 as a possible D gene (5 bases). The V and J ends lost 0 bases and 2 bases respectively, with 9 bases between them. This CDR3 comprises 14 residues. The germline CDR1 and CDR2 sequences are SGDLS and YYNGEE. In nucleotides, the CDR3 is TGTGCCAGCAGCGTAGGGGCGGAGGCCTACGAGCAGTACTTC. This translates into CASSVGAEAYEQYF.

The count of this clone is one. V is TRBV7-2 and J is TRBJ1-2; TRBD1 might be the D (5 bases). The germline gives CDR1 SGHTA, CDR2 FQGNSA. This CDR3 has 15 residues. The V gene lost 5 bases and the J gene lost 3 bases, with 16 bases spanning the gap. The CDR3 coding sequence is TGTGCCAGCAGCGCGACAGCCGTCGGGGACTATGGCTACACCTTC. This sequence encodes CASSATAVGDYGYTF.

The CDR3 reads CASSLGYGVGYTF. For the CDR3, the DNA is TGTGCCAGCAGCTTAGGGTACGGGGTTGGCTACACCTTC. The V gene is TRBV7-9, the J gene TRBJ1-2, with unresolved D. The germline CDR1 and CDR2 sequences are SEHNR and FQNEAQ (reference sequence). Trimming pared 1 base from V and 7 bases from J, leaving 10 bases between. This CDR3 is built from 13 residues.

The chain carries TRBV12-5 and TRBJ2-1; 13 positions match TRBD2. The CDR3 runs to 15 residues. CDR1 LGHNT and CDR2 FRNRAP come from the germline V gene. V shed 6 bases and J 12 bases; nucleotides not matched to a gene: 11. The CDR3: CASGKRLAGGPGQFF. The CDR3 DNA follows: TGTGCTAGTGGCAAACGACTAGCGGGAGGCCCAGGGCAGTTCTTC. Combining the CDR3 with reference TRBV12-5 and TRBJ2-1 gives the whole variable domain DARVTQTPRHKVTEMGQEVTMRCQPILGHNTVFWYRQTMMQGLELLAYFRNRAPLDDSGMPKDRFSAEMPDATLATLKIQPSEPRDSAVYFCASGKRLAGGPGQFFGPGTRLTVL.

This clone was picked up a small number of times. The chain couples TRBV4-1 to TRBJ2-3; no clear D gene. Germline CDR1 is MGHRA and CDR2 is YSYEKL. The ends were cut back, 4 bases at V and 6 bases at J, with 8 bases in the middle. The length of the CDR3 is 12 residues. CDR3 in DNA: TGCGCCAGCAGCCGACAAGAGGATACGCAGTATTTT. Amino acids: CASSRQEDTQYF.

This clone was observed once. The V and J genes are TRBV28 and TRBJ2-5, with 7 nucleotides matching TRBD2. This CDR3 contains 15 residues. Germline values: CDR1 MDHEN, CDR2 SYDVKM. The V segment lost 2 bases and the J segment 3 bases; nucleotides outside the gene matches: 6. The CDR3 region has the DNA TGTGCCAGCAGTTTAGGGGCGGGAGCCAAAGAGACCCAGTACTTC. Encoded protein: CASSLGAGAKETQYF.

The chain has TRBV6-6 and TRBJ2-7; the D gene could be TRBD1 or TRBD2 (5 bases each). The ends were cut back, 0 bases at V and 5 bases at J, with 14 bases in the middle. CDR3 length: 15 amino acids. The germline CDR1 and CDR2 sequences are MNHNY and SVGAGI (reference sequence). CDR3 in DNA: TGTGCCAGCAGTTACTCAGGTGGGGGAAGGAACGAGCAGTACTTC. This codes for CASSYSGGGRNEQYF.

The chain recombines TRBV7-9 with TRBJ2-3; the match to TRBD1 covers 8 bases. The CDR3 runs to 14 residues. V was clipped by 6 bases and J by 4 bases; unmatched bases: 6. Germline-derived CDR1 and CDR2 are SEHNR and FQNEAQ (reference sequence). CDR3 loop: CASRPGQDPDTQYF. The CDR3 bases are TGTGCCAGCAGACCGGGACAGGACCCAGATACGCAGTATTTT.

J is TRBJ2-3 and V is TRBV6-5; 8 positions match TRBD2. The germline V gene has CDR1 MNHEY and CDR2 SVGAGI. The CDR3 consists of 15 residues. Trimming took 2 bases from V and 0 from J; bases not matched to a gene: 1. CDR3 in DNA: TGTGCCAGCAGTTACCCTAGCGGGAGCACAGATACGCAGTATTTT. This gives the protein CASSYPSGSTDTQYF.

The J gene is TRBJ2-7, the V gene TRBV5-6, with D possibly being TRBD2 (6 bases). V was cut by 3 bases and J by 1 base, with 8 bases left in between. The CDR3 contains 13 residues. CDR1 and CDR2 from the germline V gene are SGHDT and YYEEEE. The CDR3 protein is CASSWGLSYEQYF. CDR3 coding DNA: TGTGCCAGCAGCTGGGGACTTTCCTACGAGCAGTACTTC.

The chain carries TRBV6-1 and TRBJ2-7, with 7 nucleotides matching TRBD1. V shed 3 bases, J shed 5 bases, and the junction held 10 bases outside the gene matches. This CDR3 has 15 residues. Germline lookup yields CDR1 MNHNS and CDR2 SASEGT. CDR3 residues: CASSDYRDSLHEQYF. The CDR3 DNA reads TGTGCCAGCAGTGATTATCGGGACAGTTTACACGAGCAGTACTTC.

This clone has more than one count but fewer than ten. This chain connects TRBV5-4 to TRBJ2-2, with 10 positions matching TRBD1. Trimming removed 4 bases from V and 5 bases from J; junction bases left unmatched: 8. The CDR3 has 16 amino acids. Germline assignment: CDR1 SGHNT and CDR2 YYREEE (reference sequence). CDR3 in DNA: TGTGCCAGCAGCGGACAGGGGGATCCACTGACCGGGGAGCTGTTTTTT. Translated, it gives CASSGQGDPLTGELFF.

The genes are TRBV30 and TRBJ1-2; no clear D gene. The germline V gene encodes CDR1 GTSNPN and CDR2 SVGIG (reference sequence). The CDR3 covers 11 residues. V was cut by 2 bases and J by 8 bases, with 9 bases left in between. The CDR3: CAWSPSGGYTF. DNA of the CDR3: TGTGCCTGGAGTCCTTCGGGCGGCTACACCTTC.

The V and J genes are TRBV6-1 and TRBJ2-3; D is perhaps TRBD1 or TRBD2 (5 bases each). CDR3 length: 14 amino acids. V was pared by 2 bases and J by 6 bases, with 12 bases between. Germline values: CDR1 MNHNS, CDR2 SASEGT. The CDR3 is CASSELGVVDTQYF. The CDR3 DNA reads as TGTGCCAGCAGTGAACTGGGGGTAGTGGATACGCAGTATTTT.

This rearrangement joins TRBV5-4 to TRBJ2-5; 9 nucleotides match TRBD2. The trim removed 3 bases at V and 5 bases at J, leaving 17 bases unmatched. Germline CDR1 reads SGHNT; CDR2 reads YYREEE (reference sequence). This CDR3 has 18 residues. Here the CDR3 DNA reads TGTGCCAGCAGCTCTGGGAAGTTGAGTAGCGGGAGCTGGGAGACCCAGTACTTC. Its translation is CASSSGKLSSGSWETQYF.